This TCR beta chain appears in the sequencing data of a study of shared clonotypes between healthy human individuals. Study observations and caveats: Exclusively blood specimens were collected; tissue repertoires likely differ. Naive subsets, compared against memory subsets, generally had larger estimated richness values.

In the case of this clone: The antigen is unknown.

CDR1 is LNHNV and CDR2 is YYDKDF in the germline V gene (reference sequence). The CDR3 extends over 16 amino acids. The J segment lost 3 bases and the V segment lost 8 bases, leaving 15 bases of the junction unmatched. Sequenced by immunoSEQ multiplex PCR; TCRdb stores in-frame clones only, minus some. The sample records about a million clones, around 74% being singletons. The V call is TRBV15, the J call TRBJ1-2; 7 nucleotides agree with TRBD1. The sequencing input was memory CD4+ T cells sorted from blood. Regarding subset: CD45RA-negative fraction. The origin of this receptor is a man between 18 and 29 years old in good health. The CDR3 DNA reads TGTGCCACCGGAGGAGGAGGACAGGCAAGGGACTATGGCTACACCTTC. Translating gives CATGGGGQARDYGYTF.